The 20 T cell receptor beta chains below all came from one sample that was sequenced in a study of blood T cell repertoires in COVID-19. Profiled with immunoSEQ multiplex PCR; TCRdb holds only in-frame clones, not every one. The profile shows around 160,000 clones, 80% to 90% of them singletons. Sequenced material: peripheral blood. The receptors shown here come from a man in his 60s with acute or convalescent COVID-19.

This clone has more than one count but fewer than ten. V usage is TRBV28 and J usage is TRBJ1-4; 11 positions agree with TRBD1. Germline lookup yields CDR1 MDHEN and CDR2 SYDVKM. The junction had 8 bases not matched to a gene; V was cut back by 4 bases and J by 7 bases. The CDR3 spans 16 residues. This chain's CDR3 is CASSSEPGQGGEKLFF. In DNA form, the CDR3 reads TGTGCCAGCAGTTCTGAACCGGGACAGGGGGGTGAAAAACTGTTTTTT.

The rearrangement links TRBV28 to TRBJ1-1, with D unclear. CDR1 is MDHEN and CDR2 is SYDVKM in the germline V gene. The ends were cut back, 6 bases at V and 5 bases at J, with 7 bases in the middle. CDR3 length: 11 amino acids. The CDR3 region has the DNA TGTGCCAGCAGAATCCGGACTGAAGCTTTCTTT. Protein: CASRIRTEAFF. The variable domain in full, completed from reference TRBV28 and TRBJ1-1, reads DVKVTQSSRYLVKRTGEKVFLECVQDMDHENMFWYRQDPGLGLRLIYFSYDVKMKEKGDIPEGYSVSREKKERFSLILESASTNQTSMYLCASRIRTEAFFGQGTRLTVV.

The CDR3, as DNA: TGTGCCACCAGCAGGGCCTCGGGGGGCTACACCTTC. Amino acid sequence: CATSRASGGYTF. V is TRBV15 and J is TRBJ1-2, with unresolved D. The V end was cut by 3 bases, the J end by 8 bases, with 10 bases between. Germline V gene sequence: CDR1 LNHNV, CDR2 YYDKDF (reference sequence). The CDR3 is 12 amino acids.

This sequence joins TRBV7-6 and TRBJ2-2; D not certain. V lost 5 bases, J lost 5 bases, and 18 bases lay in between. The V gene's germline CDR1 is SGHVS and CDR2 FNYEAQ. This CDR3 contains 16 residues. The CDR3: CASSPIVAPGTGELFF. CDR3 sequence (DNA): TGTGCCAGCAGCCCCATCGTGGCCCCCGGGACCGGGGAGCTGTTTTTT. Full variable domain (remainder filled in from reference TRBV7-6 and TRBJ2-2): GAGVSQSPRYKVTKRGQDVALRCDPISGHVSLYWYRQALGQGPEFLTYFNYEAQQDKSGLPNDRFSAERPEGSISTLTIQRTEQRDSAMYRCASSPIVAPGTGELFFGEGSRLTVL.

The chain has TRBV30 and TRBJ2-3; the match to TRBD2 covers 10 bases. Looked up from germline, CDR1 is GTSNPN and CDR2 is SVGIG (reference sequence). With 0 bases clipped from V and 0 bases from J, the junction kept 3 bases outside the gene matches. This CDR3 has 16 amino acids. The CDR3 DNA reads as TGTGCCTGGAGTGTGGCTAGCGGGGGAAGCACAGATACGCAGTATTTT. Residues: CAWSVASGGSTDTQYF.

The chain uses TRBV3-1 (or the pseudogene TRBV3-2) and TRBJ1-2; D unresolved. Germline V CDR1 and CDR2: LGHDT, YNNKEL (reference sequence). The CDR3 loop spans 14 amino acids. With 4 bases removed from V and 4 bases from J, the gap between germline ends came to 13 bases. CDR3 amino acids: CASSPGPGGYGYTF. For the CDR3, the DNA is TGTGCCAGCAGCCCAGGTCCTGGAGGCTATGGCTACACCTTC.

The genes are TRBV30 and TRBJ1-6; D is ambiguous. This CDR3 region has 15 residues. V was clipped by 0 bases and J by 4 bases, with 10 bases between them. The V gene's germline CDR1 is GTSNPN and CDR2 SVGIG (reference sequence). The CDR3 protein is CAWSVDGQYNSPLHF. In DNA, the CDR3 is TGTGCCTGGAGTGTGGATGGGCAGTATAATTCACCCCTCCACTTT.

The chain carries TRBV5-1 and TRBJ1-2; D remains ambiguous. Germline V gene data show CDR1 as SGHRS and CDR2 as YFSETQ. The ends were cut back, 4 bases at V and 1 base at J, with 8 bases in the middle. The CDR3 consists of 13 residues. CDR3 nucleotides: TGCGCCAGCAGCCCCGACTTTAACTATGGCTACACCTTC. Its translation is CASSPDFNYGYTF. Supplemented by reference TRBV5-1 and TRBJ1-2, the full variable domain reads KAGVTQTPRYLIKTRGQQVTLSCSPISGHRSVSWYQQTPGQGLQFLFEYFSETQRNKGNFPGRFSGRQFSNSRSEMNVSTLELGDSALYLCASSPDFNYGYTFGSGTRLTVV.

This chain joins TRBV15 and TRBJ2-4; 9 bases are a match to TRBD1. The CDR3 runs to 17 residues. Germline values: CDR1 LNHNV, CDR2 YYDKDF (reference sequence). V shed 0 bases and J 6 bases; nucleotides not matched to a gene: 9. CDR3 in DNA: TGTGCCACCAGCAGAGATTCGGGACAGGGCAGTTTAAACATTCAGTACTTC. Its translation: CATSRDSGQGSLNIQYF.

This chain uses TRBV2 with TRBJ2-1; D possibly corresponds to TRBD1 (6 bases). This CDR3 has 15 amino acids. Trimming took off 3 bases at V and 7 bases at J, with 16 bases between the two ends. CDR1 and CDR2 from the germline V gene are SNHLY and FYNNEI. The CDR3 reads CASSETDLQGNEQFF. CDR3 bases: TGTGCCAGCAGTGAGACGGACCTCCAGGGGAATGAGCAGTTCTTC.

The chain employs TRBV7-2 and TRBJ1-1; D not certain. Looked up from germline, CDR1 is SGHTA and CDR2 is FQGNSA. With 2 bases removed from V and 2 bases from J, the gap between germline ends came to 21 bases. The CDR3 totals 18 residues. The CDR3 coding sequence is TGTGCCAGCAGCTTATTTTGGCGGGCAGCTTTAAAAAACACTGAAGCTTTCTTT. Its translation: CASSLFWRAALKNTEAFF.

The chain is built from TRBV12-3 or TRBV12-4 and TRBJ2-3; perhaps TRBD2 as D (5 bases). CDR3 length equals 13 residues. Trimming took off 7 bases at V and 4 bases at J, with 12 bases between the two ends. The CDR3 loop is CASTRRSADTQYF. The CDR3 DNA reads TGTGCCAGCACCCGGAGGAGCGCAGATACGCAGTATTTT.

The chain combines TRBV28 with TRBJ1-5; a possible D gene is TRBD1 (6 bases). This CDR3 has 14 amino acids. The germline V gene has CDR1 MDHEN and CDR2 SYDVKM. V lost 5 bases to trimming and J lost 2 bases, with 10 bases between them. CDR3 DNA: TGTGCCAGCAGTCTCTACAGGGGCAATCAGCCCCAGCATTTT. Its protein is CASSLYRGNQPQHF.

The chain recombines TRBV7-9 with TRBJ2-5, with D possibly TRBD2 on 6 matching bases. The CDR3 sequence is 15 residues long. In germline, CDR1 is SEHNR, CDR2 FQNEAQ (reference sequence). V was cut by 3 bases and J by 5 bases, with 16 bases left in between. CDR3 protein: CASSLGLGLAETQYF. DNA of the CDR3: TGTGCCAGCAGCTTGGGGCTAGGGCTAGCGGAGACCCAGTACTTC.

The chain employs TRBV20-1 and TRBJ1-2; D gene ambiguous. Germline loops: CDR1 DFQATT, CDR2 SNEGSKA (reference sequence). CDR3 length equals 10 residues. The germline V and J ends were trimmed by 6 bases and 8 bases, with 10 bases remaining between them. The CDR3 sequence: CSARLVGYTF. The CDR3 coding sequence is TGCAGTGCGCGCCTTGTGGGCTACACCTTC.

The rearrangement joins TRBV6-5 to TRBJ2-5, with 7 bases that match TRBD1. Germline assignment: CDR1 MNHEY and CDR2 SVGAGI. Trimming took 6 bases from V and 5 from J; bases not matched to a gene: 9. The CDR3 has 14 amino acids. DNA of the CDR3: TGTGCCAGCAGGAACAGGGGAAGGGGCGAGACCCAGTACTTC. Amino acid sequence: CASRNRGRGETQYF.

This CDR3 is CASSGGRVSVFGYTF. CDR3 coding DNA: TGTGCCAGCAGTGGAGGCAGGGTTAGTGTTTTTGGCTACACCTTC. This chain connects TRBV2 to TRBJ1-2; the D gene is possibly TRBD1 (5 bases). The V and J ends lost 4 bases and 7 bases respectively, with 19 bases between them. Germline values: CDR1 SNHLY, CDR2 FYNNEI. The CDR3 loop spans 15 amino acids.

The V call is TRBV5-5, the J call TRBJ2-5; perhaps TRBD1 as D (6 bases). V lost 3 bases, J lost 7 bases, and 10 bases lay in between. This CDR3 spans 12 amino acids. The V gene's germline CDR1 is SGHKS and CDR2 YYEKEE (reference sequence). The chain's CDR3 is CASSSEGGTQYF. The DNA for the CDR3 is TGTGCCAGCAGCTCAGAAGGGGGGACCCAGTACTTC.

The chain couples TRBV14 to TRBJ2-7, with 7 bases matching TRBD2. The CDR3 spans 15 residues. Germline lookup yields CDR1 SGHDN and CDR2 FVKESK. V was pared by 6 bases and J by 2 bases, with 10 bases of the junction left unmatched. In DNA form, the CDR3 reads TGTGCCAGCAGTAATCCCGTCCGGGGGGCCTACGAGCAGTACTTC. Translation: CASSNPVRGAYEQYF.

There are many counts of this clone. The chain is built from TRBV5-4 and TRBJ1-2; maybe TRBD1 (6 bases). The V end lost 4 bases, the J end lost 3 bases, and 16 bases lay between the germline ends. Germline V gene data show CDR1 as SGHNT and CDR2 as YYREEE (reference sequence). The CDR3 contains 15 residues. The CDR3 DNA sequence: TGTGCCAGCAGCCCCCAATCAGGGGCGGACTATGGCTACACCTTC. Its translation: CASSPQSGADYGYTF.